These T cell receptor beta chains were read from a single sample in a study of shared clonotypes between healthy human individuals. Profiled with immunoSEQ multiplex PCR; TCRdb holds only in-frame clones, not every one. Of roughly 1,000,000 clones detected, about four fifths appear once; the ten largest clones hold 0.5% to 0.6%. Material for sequencing was memory CD4+ T cells from PBMCs. The origin of the receptors is a man younger than 30 in good health. Some clones in this sample may be carry-over from other donors' samples. Each CDR3 is given with its conserved first and last residue. D genes are given only for firm matches. Clone size, where shown, is once, few, many, or a class for clones that have expanded.

J	V	D	size	DNA	CDR3
TRBJ2-5	TRBV5-6	NA	NA	TGTGCCAGCAGCGCCAGCGGACAAGAGACCCAGTACTTC	CASSASGQETQYF
TRBJ1-4	TRBV6-5	NA	NA	TGTGCCAGCAGTTACTCTGTGAGGGGGACTGAAAAACTGTTTTTT	CASSYSVRGTEKLFF
TRBJ1-1	TRBV7-2	NA	NA	TGTGCCAGCAGCTTTTGGGGCACTGAAGCTTTCTTT	CASSFWGTEAFF
TRBJ1-2	TRBV7-9	NA	few	TGTGCCAGCAGCTTAAACAGGGAGGGTAACTATGGCTACACCTTC	CASSLNREGNYGYTF
TRBJ2-7	TRBV28	TRBD2	NA	TGTGCCAGCTTTCCTAGCGGGGTTTACGAGCAGTACTTC	CASFPSGVYEQYF
TRBJ2-7	TRBV7-7	NA	NA	TGTGCCAGCAGCGCTACCCAGGGTCCCTACGAGCAGTACTTC	CASSATQGPYEQYF
TRBJ2-5	TRBV5-4	TRBD2	NA	TGTGCCAGCAGCCACGGGACTAGCGGCCAAGAGACCCAGTACTTC	CASSHGTSGQETQYF
TRBJ2-7	TRBV7-9	NA	NA	TGTGCCAGCAGCTTAGGGGCTTCCTACGAGCAGTACTTC	CASSLGASYEQYF
TRBJ2-7	TRBV28	NA	NA	TGTGCCAGCACCCCGGACTACTACGAGCAGTACTTC	CASTPDYYEQYF
TRBJ2-1	TRBV7-9	NA	NA	TGTGCCAGCGTTATAGGGGGGAACAATGAGCAGTTCTTC	CASVIGGNNEQFF
TRBJ2-7	TRBV27	NA	NA	TGTGCCAGCAGAAATCCCAACAGGTCTACCTACGAGCAGTACTTC	CASRNPNRSTYEQYF
TRBJ2-7	TRBV11-1	TRBD1	NA	TGTGCCAGCAGTCAAGACAGGGGCGAGCAGTACTTC	CASSQDRGEQYF
TRBJ2-1	TRBV4-1	NA	few	TGCGCCAGCAGGGGGCAGGGTGGAGTCACTGAGCAGTTCTTC	CASRGQGGVTEQFF
TRBJ2-7	TRBV14	NA	NA	TGTGCCAGCAGCCAAGGGGGTCCACGACATTACGAGCAGTACTTC	CASSQGGPRHYEQYF
TRBJ2-1	TRBV2	TRBD2	NA	TGTGCCAGCAGTGACCGACTAAGGGGACTAGCGGGAGATGAGCAGTTCTTC	CASSDRLRGLAGDEQFF
TRBJ2-1	TRBV5-1	TRBD2	few	TGCGCCAGCAGATCGAGCGGGAGGGCCTATGTCTACAATGAGCAGTTCTTC	CASRSSGRAYVYNEQFF
TRBJ1-1	TRBV5-1	NA	NA	TGCGCCAGCAGCTTGATCGGGAGGAACACTGAAGCTTTCTTT	CASSLIGRNTEAFF
TRBJ1-4	TRBV5-1	NA	NA	TGCGCCAGCAGCGATCAGAGGGAAAAACTGTTTTTT	CASSDQREKLFF
TRBJ2-3	TRBV27	TRBD2	NA	TGTGCCAGCAGCCTAGCGGAGGCTCCTACGCAGTATTTT	CASSLAEAPTQYF
TRBJ1-2	TRBV5-1	NA	NA	TGCGCCAGCAGCACGGACTCAAGACCTAACTATGGCTACACCTTC	CASSTDSRPNYGYTF
TRBJ2-5	TRBV5-4	NA	NA	TGTGCCAGCAGCTCTCCAGGGGCCTTAAGGGAGACCCAGTACTTC	CASSSPGALRETQYF
TRBJ1-2	TRBV28	NA	NA	TGTGCCAGCAGTTCGCTCGTGGGCGTCTTGTATGGCTACACCTTC	CASSSLVGVLYGYTF
TRBJ2-3	TRBV9	TRBD2	NA	TGTGCCAGCAGCGTAGTAGCAGCGGGAGCTGCAGATACGCAGTATTTT	CASSVVAAGAADTQYF
TRBJ2-3	TRBV7-3	NA	NA	TGTGCCAGCAGCTTAGGACAGTCCACAGATACGCAGTATTTT	CASSLGQSTDTQYF
TRBJ2-7	TRBV7-2	TRBD2	few	TGTGCCAGCAGCCTAAGGACTAGCGGGACCTACGAGCAGTACTTC	CASSLRTSGTYEQYF
TRBJ1-3	TRBV5-1	TRBD1	NA	TGCGCCAGCAGCCCAAACCCCGGGACAGGGGCCCGAAACACCATATATTTT	CASSPNPGTGARNTIYF
TRBJ1-1	TRBV6-5	NA	NA	TGTGCCAGCAGTTACTCCTTTACTTCTGAAGCTTTCTTT	CASSYSFTSEAFF
TRBJ2-7	TRBV12-5	NA	NA	TGTGCTAGTGGTTTGGCCGATATTCCCTACGAGCAGTACTTC	CASGLADIPYEQYF
TRBJ1-2	TRBV28	NA	few	TGTGCCAGCAGTACCACGACCTATGGCTACACCTTC	CASSTTTYGYTF
TRBJ2-1	TRBV7-9	NA	NA	TGTGCCAGCAGCTTAGTTCCCAGGCGGCCACACAATGAGCAGTTCTTC	CASSLVPRRPHNEQFF
TRBJ1-5	TRBV4-2	TRBD1	NA	TGTGCCAGCAGCCGAACCCAGGGACAGGTAGATCAGCCCCAGCATTTT	CASSRTQGQVDQPQHF
TRBJ2-1	TRBV9	NA	NA	TGTGCCAGCAGCGTAGAATGGGGTTCCTACAATGAGCAGTTCTTC	CASSVEWGSYNEQFF
TRBJ1-3	TRBV20-1	NA	NA	TGCAGTGCTACCAGGGAGGACACCATATATTTT	CSATREDTIYF
TRBJ2-5	TRBV2	TRBD2	NA	TGTGCCAGCAGTCAGCGGGAGCTTCAAGAGACCCAGTACTTC	CASSQRELQETQYF
TRBJ2-7	TRBV4-3	TRBD2	NA	TGCGCCAGCAGCCAAGAAGCGGGAAGCGAGCAGTACTTC	CASSQEAGSEQYF
TRBJ2-1	TRBV6-5	NA	NA	TGTGCCAGCGGGGCCAGGATCGGTTATGAGCAGTTCTTC	CASGARIGYEQFF
TRBJ2-2	TRBV11-2	TRBD1	NA	TGTGCCAGCAGCCTACGCAGGACAGGGGGCCTCGGGGAGCTGTTTTTT	CASSLRRTGGLGELFF
TRBJ2-2	TRBV2	TRBD1	NA	TGTGCCAGCCAGGGGGAGAACACCGGGGAGCTGTTTTTT	CASQGENTGELFF
TRBJ1-3	TRBV9	TRBD1	NA	TGTGCCAGCAGTACACAGGGGACTGGAAACACCATATATTTT	CASSTQGTGNTIYF
TRBJ1-4	TRBV9	NA	NA	TGTGCCAGCAGCCTCTCGGGGAGCACTAATGAAAAACTGTTTTTT	CASSLSGSTNEKLFF
TRBJ2-5	TRBV5-4	NA	NA	TGTGCCAGCAGCTTGGGACAGCTCCAAGAGACCCAGTACTTC	CASSLGQLQETQYF
TRBJ2-3	TRBV19	NA	NA	TGTGCCAGTACCACTACTTGGGCCTCGACAGATACGCAGTATTTT	CASTTTWASTDTQYF
TRBJ2-7	TRBV4-2	TRBD2	NA	TGTGCCAGCAGCCAAGAGCGCGGGAGGGCCGAGCAGTACTTC	CASSQERGRAEQYF
TRBJ2-7	TRBV2	NA	NA	TGTGCCAGCAGTGAAAGTGGCTACGAGCAGTACTTC	CASSESGYEQYF
TRBJ2-5	TRBV7-9	NA	NA	TGTGCCAGCGGCCCCAGAGGGGCGGGAGAGACCCAGTACTTC	CASGPRGAGETQYF
TRBJ2-5	TRBV7-8	NA	NA	TGTGCCAGCAGCTTACGGATCTTTGACAGGATTGGAGAGACCCAGTACTTC	CASSLRIFDRIGETQYF
TRBJ2-7	TRBV7-2	TRBD2	few	TGTGCCAGCACCAAGGGGCGGGAGCTCTACGAGCAGTACTTC	CASTKGRELYEQYF
TRBJ1-1	TRBV5-1	TRBD1	NA	TGCGCCAGCACCCACGGGGACAGGGGAATATCGTCCCCTGAAGCTTTCTTT	CASTHGDRGISSPEAFF
TRBJ1-5	TRBV15	NA	NA	TGTGCCACCAGCAGAGATGTGGGAGCTGATCAGCCCCAGCATTTT	CATSRDVGADQPQHF